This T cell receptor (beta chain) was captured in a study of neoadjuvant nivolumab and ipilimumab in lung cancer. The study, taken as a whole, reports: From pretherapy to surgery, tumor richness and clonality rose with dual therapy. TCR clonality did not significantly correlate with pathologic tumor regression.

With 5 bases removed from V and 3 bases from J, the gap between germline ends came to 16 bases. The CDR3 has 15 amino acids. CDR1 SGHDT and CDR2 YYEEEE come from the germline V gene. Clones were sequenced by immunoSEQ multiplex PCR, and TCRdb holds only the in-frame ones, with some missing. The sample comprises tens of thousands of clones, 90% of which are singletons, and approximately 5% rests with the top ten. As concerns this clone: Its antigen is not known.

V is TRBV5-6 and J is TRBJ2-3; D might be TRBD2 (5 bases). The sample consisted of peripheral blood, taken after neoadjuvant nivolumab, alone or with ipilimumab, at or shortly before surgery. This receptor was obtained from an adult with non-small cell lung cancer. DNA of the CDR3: TGTGCCAGCAGTACGGGGATACGACGAACAGATACGCAGTATTTT. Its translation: CASSTGIRRTDTQYF.